The rows below give T cell receptor beta chains drawn from one sample of a study of response to subunit inactivated influenza vaccine. TCRdb re-analysed the RT-PCR reads in MiXCR, keeping a single row per CDR3 protein. This sample has hundreds of thousands of distinct CDR3 sequences, with about a sixth found just once. The sequencing here drew on PBMCs from blood, taken 12 days after vaccination. The receptors originated from a man in his fifties who received an inactivated influenza vaccine. CDR3s include the opening cysteine and the closing phenylalanine or tryptophan. The order of the fields is J gene, V gene, clone size, D gene, CDR3 DNA, CDR3 protein. A D gene is named only where the DNA matches it firmly. Clone size is shown for a subset of rows, as once, few, many or a class of expanded clone.

TRBJ2-1,TRBV12-3/TRBV12-4,many,NA,TGTGCCAGCACCATCCGGTCGGTAGCTGGCTATCAACACAATGAGCAGTTCTTC,CASTIRSVAGYQHNEQFF
TRBJ2-3,TRBV7-2,few,NA,TGTGCCAGCCAAAAACAAGGGACCTCTAGCACAGATACGCAGTATTTT,CASQKQGTSSTDTQYF
TRBJ1-6,TRBV27,NA,TRBD1,TGTGCCAGCAACTCACAGGGGGCGAGAGCTTCACCCCTCCACTTT,CASNSQGARASPLHF
TRBJ2-3,TRBV27,many,NA,TGTGCCAGCAGTTTATTTGGCACAGATACGCAGTATTTT,CASSLFGTDTQYF
TRBJ2-2,TRBV5-1,NA,TRBD1,TGCGCCAGCAGCCCTGGACAGGGCCTGAACACCGGGGAGCTGTTTTTT,CASSPGQGLNTGELFF
TRBJ2-7,TRBV9,NA,NA,TGTGCCAGCAGCGTAGGAGAGGGGCAGACCTACGAGCAGTACTTC,CASSVGEGQTYEQYF
TRBJ2-2,TRBV24-1,few,NA,TGTGCCACCAGTGAGAAACAGGTTATCACCGGGGAGCTGTTTTTT,CATSEKQVITGELFF
TRBJ2-5,TRBV6-1,NA,NA,TGTGCCAGCAGTAGGCCCGGACAGCAAGAGACCCAGTACTTC,CASSRPGQQETQYF
TRBJ2-1,TRBV7-9,many,NA,TGTGCCAGCAGCCGCCCCCGAGACGTACTTACAATGCAGCAGTTCTTC,CASSRPRDVLTMQQFF
TRBJ2-3,TRBV28,NA,NA,TGTGCCAGTACACCGGGGGGCTCCAGCACAGATACGCAGTATTTT,CASTPGGSSTDTQYF
TRBJ2-1,TRBV7-2,NA,TRBD2,TGTGCCAGCAGCCCCGGACTAGCGGGACGTGACAATGAGCAGTTCTTC,CASSPGLAGRDNEQFF
TRBJ1-2,TRBV12-3/TRBV12-4,few,TRBD1,TGTGCCAGCAGTAAAACAGGGGGCCTTGGCTACACCTTC,CASSKTGGLGYTF
TRBJ2-2,TRBV10-3,NA,NA,TGTGCCATCAGTTCCGACAGGGAGGTCACCGGGGAGCTGTTTTTT,CAISSDREVTGELFF
TRBJ2-7,TRBV28,few,NA,TGTGCCAGCAGTGGGGGCGTCCTCTACGAGCAGTACTTC,CASSGGVLYEQYF
TRBJ1-5,TRBV20-1,many,NA,TGCAGTGCTAGAGGGGGGGGCCCGGGGGCAGGTCAGCCCCAGCATTTT,CSARGGGPGAGQPQHF
TRBJ1-1,TRBV29-1,NA,TRBD1,TGCAGCGTTGAGCATTCAGGGGGTAGGGACACTGAAGCTTTCTTT,CSVEHSGGRDTEAFF
TRBJ1-5,TRBV5-6,few,NA,TGTGCCAGCACCCGTACGACGGACAGCAAGAATAGCAATCAGCCCCAGCATTTT,CASTRTTDSKNSNQPQHF
TRBJ2-7,TRBV29-1,once,NA,TGCAGCGTAGGGGTGGGGCTCGGGTACGAGCAGTACTTC,CSVGVGLGYEQYF
TRBJ2-7,TRBV7-6,few,TRBD2,TGTGCCAGCAGCTTAGCAGCGGGGGGCGAGCAGTACTTC,CASSLAAGGEQYF
TRBJ1-6,TRBV5-1,few,TRBD1,TGCGCCAGCAGCTTGTCGGGGACAGGGGGTTTCCCCCTCCACTTT,CASSLSGTGGFPLHF
TRBJ2-1,TRBV27,NA,TRBD2,TGTGCCAGCAGCATAAATCGACAGGCGATTAGCGGGGGGATTTACAATGAGCAGTTCTTC,CASSINRQAISGGIYNEQFF
TRBJ2-1,TRBV29-1,few,NA,TGCAGCGTTGAGGCGGGTTGGAATGAGCAGTTCTTC,CSVEAGWNEQFF
TRBJ2-3,TRBV19,NA,TRBD2,TGTGCCAGTAGTATAGGACTAGCGGGAAGGGGAGATACGCAGTATTTT,CASSIGLAGRGDTQYF
TRBJ2-1,TRBV5-1,NA,TRBD2,TGCGCCAGCAGCACGGGACTAGCTACCTTCTACAATGAGCAGTTCTTC,CASSTGLATFYNEQFF
TRBJ1-4,TRBV5-1,many,TRBD1,TGCGCCAGCAGCCACGAACCAACAGGGGGATATAATGAAAAACTGTTTTTT,CASSHEPTGGYNEKLFF
TRBJ2-3,TRBV20-1,NA,TRBD2,TGCAGTGCTCAAAGAACTAGCGGGGGGGCGGATACGCAGTATTTT,CSAQRTSGGADTQYF
TRBJ2-7,TRBV29-1,NA,TRBD1,TGCAGCGTTCAGTCCCCCTTCTTACAGGGGGGGCAGTACTTC,CSVQSPFLQGGQYF
TRBJ2-1,TRBV20-1,few,NA,TGCAGTGCTAGAGGACGACGGCGGGTGACCGCAGGCGAGCAGTTCTTC,CSARGRRRVTAGEQFF
TRBJ2-5,TRBV5-1,NA,TRBD1,TGCGCCAGCAGCTCCGGGACAGCAAGTAGGGAGACCCAGTACTTC,CASSSGTASRETQYF
TRBJ2-7,TRBV20-1,NA,NA,TGCAGTGCTACGAAGAGAGTGAGCTCCTACGAGCAGTACTTC,CSATKRVSSYEQYF
TRBJ2-5,TRBV29-1,NA,TRBD1,TGCAGCGCCCAAGACAGGGGTGAGACCCAGTACTTC,CSAQDRGETQYF
TRBJ2-1,TRBV15,NA,NA,TGTGCCACCAGCAGAATCGTCGATGAGCAGTTCTTC,CATSRIVDEQFF
TRBJ2-1,TRBV28,NA,TRBD2,TGTGCCAGCAGTACGGACAATCCAGGGACTAGCGGGAGATACTATGAGCAGTTCTTC,CASSTDNPGTSGRYYEQFF
TRBJ2-2,TRBV12-3/TRBV12-4,NA,NA,TGTGCCAGCATCGCAACCGGGTCCACCGGGGAGCTGTTTTTT,CASIATGSTGELFF
TRBJ2-5,TRBV21-1,NA,NA,TGTGCCAGCAGCAATCAGACTAGCAGATACCAAGAGACCCAGTACTTC,CASSNQTSRYQETQYF
TRBJ1-1,TRBV5-1,few,NA,TGCGCCAGCAGCGGGGGGACATTGAACACTGAAGCTTTCTTT,CASSGGTLNTEAFF
TRBJ2-5,TRBV4-1,NA,NA,TGCGCCAGCAGCCAAGAAGCTAACTACCAAGAGACCCAGTACTTC,CASSQEANYQETQYF
TRBJ1-1,TRBV7-6,once,TRBD1,TGTGCCAGCAGCCCGATCCCGGGACAGGGTGGGGTGAACACTGAAGCTTTCTTT,CASSPIPGQGGVNTEAFF
TRBJ2-7,TRBV20-1,NA,NA,TGCAGTGCTAGCCCCATAGTGGGGGCCTACGAGCAGTACTTC,CSASPIVGAYEQYF
TRBJ2-3,TRBV4-3,few,TRBD2,TGCGCCAGCAGCCAAGAACTTGCTAGCGGGAGACCAGATACGCAGTATTTT,CASSQELASGRPDTQYF
TRBJ2-7,TRBV28,few,NA,TGTGCCAGCAGTTTCGGGGTAGGAGAGCAGTACTTC,CASSFGVGEQYF
TRBJ2-7,TRBV12-3/TRBV12-4,NA,TRBD1,TGTGCCAGCAGTCCGACAGGGGTGCTGGGCGAGCAGTACTTC,CASSPTGVLGEQYF